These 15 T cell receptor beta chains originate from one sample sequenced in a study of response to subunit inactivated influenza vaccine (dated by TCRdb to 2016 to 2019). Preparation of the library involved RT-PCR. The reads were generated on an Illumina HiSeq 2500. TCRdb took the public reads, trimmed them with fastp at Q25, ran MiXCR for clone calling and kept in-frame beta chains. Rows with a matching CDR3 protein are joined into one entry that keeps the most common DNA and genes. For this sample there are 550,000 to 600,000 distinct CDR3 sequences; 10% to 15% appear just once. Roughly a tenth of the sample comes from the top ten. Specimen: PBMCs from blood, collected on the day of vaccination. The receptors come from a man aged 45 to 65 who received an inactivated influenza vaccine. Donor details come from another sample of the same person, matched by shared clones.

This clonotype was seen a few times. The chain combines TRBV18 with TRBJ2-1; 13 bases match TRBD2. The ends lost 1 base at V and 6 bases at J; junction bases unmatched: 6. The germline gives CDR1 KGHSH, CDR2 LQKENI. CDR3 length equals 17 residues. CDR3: CASSPLRLAGGPNEQFF. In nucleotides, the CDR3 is TGTGCCAGCTCACCACTTAGACTAGCGGGAGGACCCAATGAGCAGTTCTTC.

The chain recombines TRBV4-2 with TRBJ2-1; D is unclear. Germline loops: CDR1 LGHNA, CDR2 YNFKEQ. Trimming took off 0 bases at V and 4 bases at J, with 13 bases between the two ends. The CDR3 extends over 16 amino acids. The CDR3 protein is CASSQEVTALYNEQFF. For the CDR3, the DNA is TGTGCCAGCAGCCAAGAGGTCACAGCCCTGTACAATGAGCAGTTCTTC.

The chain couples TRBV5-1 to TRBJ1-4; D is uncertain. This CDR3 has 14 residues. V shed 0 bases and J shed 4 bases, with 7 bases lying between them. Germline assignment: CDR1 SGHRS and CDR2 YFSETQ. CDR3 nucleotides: TGCGCCAGCAGCTTGGGGGCGGGTAATGAAAAACTGTTTTTT. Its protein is CASSLGAGNEKLFF.

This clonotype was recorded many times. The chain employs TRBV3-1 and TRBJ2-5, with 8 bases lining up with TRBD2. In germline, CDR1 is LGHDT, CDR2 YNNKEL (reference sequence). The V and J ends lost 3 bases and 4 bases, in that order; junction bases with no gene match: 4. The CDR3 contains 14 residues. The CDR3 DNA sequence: TGTGCCAGCAGCCAGCGGGGGGCCAGAGAGACCCAGTACTTC. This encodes CASSQRGARETQYF.

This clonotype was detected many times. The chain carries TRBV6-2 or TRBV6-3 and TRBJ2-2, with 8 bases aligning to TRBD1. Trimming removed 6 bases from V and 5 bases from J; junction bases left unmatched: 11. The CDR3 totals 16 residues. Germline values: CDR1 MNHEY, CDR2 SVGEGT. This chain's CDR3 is CASRPTGQGRTGELFF. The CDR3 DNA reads TGTGCCAGCAGACCTACAGGACAGGGTCGTACCGGGGAGCTGTTTTTT.

The chain's CDR3 is CASSPPHTQETQYF. CDR3 bases: TGTGCCAGCTCACCACCGCACACGCAAGAGACCCAGTACTTC. The V gene is TRBV18, the J gene TRBJ2-5; no definite D call. Germline CDR1 KGHSH, CDR2 LQKENI. The length of the CDR3 is 14 residues. Trimming shortened V by 0 bases and J by 2 bases, and 7 bases separated the two germline ends. Variable domain in full (rest from reference TRBV18 and TRBJ2-5): NAGVMQNPRHLVRRRGQEARLRCSPMKGHSHVYWYRQLPEEGLKFMVYLQKENIIDESGMPKERFSAEFPKEGPSILRIQQVVRGDSAAYFCASSPPHTQETQYFGPGTRLLVL.

The CDR3 region is CASSEDGFGSYGYTF. CDR3 bases: TGTGCCAGCAGCGAGGACGGCTTTGGGTCCTATGGCTACACCTTC. The chain joins TRBV5-6 to TRBJ1-2; D is ambiguous. The CDR3 has 15 residues. Between the trimmed V and J ends, which lost 4 bases and 4 bases, there was a span of 17 bases. Germline lookup yields CDR1 SGHDT and CDR2 YYEEEE.

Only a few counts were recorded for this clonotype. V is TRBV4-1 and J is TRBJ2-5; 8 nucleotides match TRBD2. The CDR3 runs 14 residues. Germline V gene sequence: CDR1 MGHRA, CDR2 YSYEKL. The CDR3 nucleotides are TGCGCAAGCGGCGGCGGGGGGAACAAAGAGACCCAGTACTTC. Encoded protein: CASGGGGNKETQYF.

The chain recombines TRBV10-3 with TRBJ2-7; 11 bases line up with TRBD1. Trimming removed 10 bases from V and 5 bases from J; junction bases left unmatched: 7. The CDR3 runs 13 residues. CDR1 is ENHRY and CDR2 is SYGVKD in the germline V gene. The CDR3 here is CANGQGAVNEQYF. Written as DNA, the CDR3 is TGTGCCAACGGACAGGGGGCCGTGAACGAGCAGTACTTC.

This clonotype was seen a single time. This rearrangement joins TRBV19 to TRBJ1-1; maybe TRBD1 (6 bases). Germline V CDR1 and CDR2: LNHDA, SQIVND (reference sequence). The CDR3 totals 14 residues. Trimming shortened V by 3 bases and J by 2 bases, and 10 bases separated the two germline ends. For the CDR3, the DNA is TGTGCCAGTAGTATCCAGGGACATAACACTGAAGCTTTCTTT. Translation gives CASSIQGHNTEAFF.

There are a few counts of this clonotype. CDR3 bases: TGCGCCAGCAGTGAGCAAGCGGGGGGCAACAATGAGCAGTTCTTC. Its translation is CASSEQAGGNNEQFF. V is TRBV10-2 and J is TRBJ2-1; 9 nucleotides agree with TRBD2. The germline V gene has CDR1 WSHSY and CDR2 SAAADI. CDR3 length equals 15 residues. The V segment lost 2 bases and the J segment 5 bases; nucleotides outside the gene matches: 4.

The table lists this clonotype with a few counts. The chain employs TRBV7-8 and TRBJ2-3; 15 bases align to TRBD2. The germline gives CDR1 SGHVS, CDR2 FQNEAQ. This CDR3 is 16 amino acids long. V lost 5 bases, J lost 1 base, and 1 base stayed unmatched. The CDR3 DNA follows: TGTGCCAGCAGCAGGACTAGCGGGAGGGGCACAGATACGCAGTATTTT. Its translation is CASSRTSGRGTDTQYF.

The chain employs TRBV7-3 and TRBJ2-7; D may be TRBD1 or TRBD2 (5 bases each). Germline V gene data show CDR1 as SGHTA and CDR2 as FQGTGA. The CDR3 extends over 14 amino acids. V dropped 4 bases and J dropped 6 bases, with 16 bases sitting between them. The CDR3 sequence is CASSSGITGSEQYF. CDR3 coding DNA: TGTGCCAGCAGCTCGGGAATTACAGGTTCCGAGCAGTACTTC.

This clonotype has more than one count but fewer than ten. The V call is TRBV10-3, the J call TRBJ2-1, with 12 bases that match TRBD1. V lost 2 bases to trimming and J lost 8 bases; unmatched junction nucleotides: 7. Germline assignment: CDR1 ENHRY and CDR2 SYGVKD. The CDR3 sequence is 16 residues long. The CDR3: CAISEPGQGAVDEQFF. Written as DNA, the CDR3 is TGTGCCATCAGTGAGCCGGGACAGGGGGCGGTGGATGAGCAGTTCTTC.

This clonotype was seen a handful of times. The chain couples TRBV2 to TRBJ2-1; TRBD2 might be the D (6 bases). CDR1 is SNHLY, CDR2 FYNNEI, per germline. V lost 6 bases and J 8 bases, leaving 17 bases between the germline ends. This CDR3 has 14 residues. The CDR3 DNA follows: TGTGCCAGCAGACTCGGGAGTGGGCGGTATGAGCAGTTCTTC. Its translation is CASRLGSGRYEQFF.